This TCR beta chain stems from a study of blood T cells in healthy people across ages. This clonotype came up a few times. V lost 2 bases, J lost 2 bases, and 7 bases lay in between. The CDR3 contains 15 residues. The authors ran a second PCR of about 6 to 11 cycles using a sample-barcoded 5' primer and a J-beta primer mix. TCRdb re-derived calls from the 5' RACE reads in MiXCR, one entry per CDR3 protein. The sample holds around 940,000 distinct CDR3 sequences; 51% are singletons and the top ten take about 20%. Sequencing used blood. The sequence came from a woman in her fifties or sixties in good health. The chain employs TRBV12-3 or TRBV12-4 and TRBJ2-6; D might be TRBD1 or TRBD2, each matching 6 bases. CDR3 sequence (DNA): TGTGCCAGCAGTTTACGGGGGCCTGGGGCCAACGTCCTGACTTTC. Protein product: CASSLRGPGANVLTF.